These 19 T cell receptor beta chains were sequenced from one sample in a study of cytomegalovirus exposure and HLA in healthy donors. Amplification used 60 Vbeta primers and 13 Jbeta primers. The table came from immunoSEQ multiplex PCR; TCRdb's copy has only in-frame clones and leaves some out. In the table there are over 150,000 clones, approximately 77% of which are singletons. Sequenced material: PBMCs. Receptor source: a male donor in good health and CMV-seropositive.

The chain has TRBV14 and TRBJ2-7; 11 nucleotides align to TRBD1. The germline V gene encodes CDR1 SGHDN and CDR2 FVKESK. The V gene end was trimmed by 4 bases and the J gene end by 2 bases; junction bases not matched to a gene: 4. The CDR3 is 15 residues long. The DNA for the CDR3 is TGTGCCAGCAGCCTACCGGGACAGGGGGCCTACGAGCAGTACTTC. Its translation: CASSLPGQGAYEQYF.

The chain links TRBV10-3 to TRBJ1-4, with 7 nucleotides matching TRBD1. In germline, CDR1 is ENHRY, CDR2 SYGVKD. With V trimmed by 4 bases and J by 5 bases, 13 bases remained unmatched. This CDR3 has 17 amino acids. The CDR3 DNA is TGTGCCATCAGTGGGGGACAGTGGGGAAAGGACAATGAAAAACTGTTTTTT. Its translation is CAISGGQWGKDNEKLFF.

This rearrangement joins TRBV5-1 to TRBJ1-5, with D possibly matching TRBD1 (6 bases). In germline, CDR1 is SGHRS, CDR2 YFSETQ. The V end lost 4 bases, the J end lost 2 bases, and 7 bases lay between the germline ends. This CDR3 has 13 amino acids. The CDR3 reads CASSAGGNQPQHF. The CDR3, as DNA: TGCGCCAGCAGCGCAGGGGGCAATCAGCCCCAGCATTTT.

This sequence joins TRBV5-6 and TRBJ2-3; 10 bases line up with TRBD1. Germline CDR1 is SGHDT and CDR2 is YYEEEE. V shed 2 bases and J 4 bases; nucleotides not matched to a gene: 4. This CDR3 region has 15 residues. CDR3 loop: CASSFWDRGADTQYF. The CDR3 DNA sequence: TGTGCCAGCAGCTTTTGGGACAGGGGTGCAGATACGCAGTATTTT.

This chain joins TRBV7-2 and TRBJ1-1, with a weak D call TRBD1 (6 bases). The germline gives CDR1 SGHTA, CDR2 FQGNSA. The CDR3 has 13 residues. V gave up 4 bases and J gave up 10 bases, with 16 bases separating them. CDR3 loop: CASSSTGSAGAFF. Here the CDR3 DNA reads TGTGCCAGCAGCTCAACAGGGTCCGCGGGAGCTTTCTTT.

The CDR3 here is CASSRTGTYSPLHF. The CDR3 nucleotides read TGTGCCAGCAGTAGGACAGGGACCTATTCACCCCTCCACTTT. The V call is TRBV25-1, the J call TRBJ1-6; 8 nucleotides align to TRBD1. The germline V gene has CDR1 MGHDK and CDR2 SYGVNS. V shed 5 bases, J shed 8 bases, and the junction held 5 bases outside the gene matches. The length of the CDR3 is 14 residues.

V is TRBV29-1 and J is TRBJ2-1; 11 bases fit TRBD2. Germline V gene lookup returns CDR1 SQVTM and CDR2 ANQGSEA. This CDR3 has 16 amino acids. The chain's CDR3 is CTVEASGGRAYNEQFF. The CDR3 region has the DNA TGCACCGTCGAGGCTAGCGGGGGGAGGGCCTACAATGAGCAGTTCTTC.

The chain joins TRBV5-4 to TRBJ1-4; D is perhaps TRBD1 (5 bases). The CDR3 runs to 16 residues. Trimming removed 4 bases at V and 7 bases at J, with 20 bases between. Germline-derived CDR1 and CDR2 are SGHNT and YYREEE (reference sequence). The CDR3 protein is CASSPAGGSGSEKLFF. CDR3 coding DNA: TGTGCCAGCAGCCCGGCCGGGGGGAGTGGAAGTGAAAAACTGTTTTTT.

This clone was recorded a few times. This CDR3 reads CASSTGRVVGTEAFF. As DNA, the CDR3 is TGTGCCAGCAGCACAGGACGCGTTGTGGGCACTGAAGCTTTCTTT. The chain uses TRBV5-6 and TRBJ1-1; a possible D gene is TRBD1 (5 bases). The CDR3 extends over 15 amino acids. The V end was cut by 4 bases, the J end by 4 bases, with 17 bases between. Germline V gene data show CDR1 as SGHDT and CDR2 as YYEEEE.

The V call is TRBV2, the J call TRBJ1-3; TRBD1 is a possible D gene (5 bases). Germline assignment: CDR1 SNHLY and CDR2 FYNNEI. The CDR3 is made up of 16 amino acids. The germline V and J ends were trimmed by 5 bases and 1 base, with 15 bases remaining between them. CDR3 nucleotides: TGTGCCAGCAGTACCAGGGCTGGGAGGTCTGGAAACACCATATATTTT. Translating it yields CASSTRAGRSGNTIYF.

V usage is TRBV7-2 and J usage is TRBJ2-6, with no clear D. Trimming stripped 10 bases from V and 2 bases from J, with 12 bases between. The CDR3 has 14 amino acids. Germline V gene lookup returns CDR1 SGHTA and CDR2 FQGNSA. The CDR3 nucleotides read TGTGCCACCACTCCTGATGCTGGGGCCAACGTCCTGACTTTC. Translation: CATTPDAGANVLTF.

V and J are TRBV5-6 and TRBJ2-4, with 7 bases aligning to TRBD2. Germline CDR1 and CDR2: SGHDT and YYEEEE. V lost 1 base, J lost 3 bases, and 4 bases stayed unmatched. This CDR3 spans 15 amino acids. The CDR3 DNA sequence: TGTGCCAGCAGCTTGAGTGGGGAGGGCAAAAACATTCAGTACTTC. It encodes CASSLSGEGKNIQYF. Full variable domain (remainder filled in from reference TRBV5-6 and TRBJ2-4): DAGVTQSPTHLIKTRGQQVTLRCSPKSGHDTVSWYQQALGQGPQFIFQYYEEEERQRGNFPDRFSGHQFPNYSSELNVNALLLGDSALYLCASSLSGEGKNIQYFGAGTRLSVL.

The V gene is TRBV6-1, the J gene TRBJ1-5; D not resolved. The CDR3 contains 14 residues. Germline assignment: CDR1 MNHNS and CDR2 SASEGT. V lost 6 bases and J 4 bases, leaving 13 bases between the germline ends. In DNA form, the CDR3 reads TGTGCCAGCAGACACAGATCTTTAAATCAGCCCCAGCATTTT. Translating gives CASRHRSLNQPQHF.

The chain links TRBV6-5 to TRBJ2-1; D gene uncertain. With 5 bases removed from V and 0 bases from J, the gap between germline ends came to 8 bases. This CDR3 contains 14 residues. The germline gives CDR1 MNHEY, CDR2 SVGAGI. CDR3 in DNA: TGTGCCAGCAGTGAGGATTTCTCCTACAATGAGCAGTTCTTC. Encoded protein: CASSEDFSYNEQFF.

J is TRBJ1-5 and V is TRBV2, with unresolved D. From germline, CDR1 is SNHLY and CDR2 FYNNEI. V lost 1 base and J lost 9, with 10 bases in between. This CDR3 has 13 amino acids. Here the CDR3 reads CASSEGHIWPQHF. The CDR3 DNA is TGTGCCAGCAGTGAAGGACATATTTGGCCCCAGCATTTT.

V usage is TRBV6-5 and J usage is TRBJ1-1; D gene ambiguous. The V gene lost 0 bases and the J gene lost 1 base, with 6 bases spanning the gap. CDR3 length equals 14 residues. CDR1 is MNHEY and CDR2 is SVGAGI in the germline V gene. The CDR3, as DNA: TGTGCCAGCAGTTACTCTCTGTGGAACACTGAAGCTTTCTTT. It encodes CASSYSLWNTEAFF.

This sequence joins TRBV5-4 and TRBJ1-1; 12 positions match TRBD1. V dropped 5 bases and J dropped 5; count of bases not matched to a gene: 13. This CDR3 is built from 17 residues. In germline, CDR1 is SGHNT, CDR2 YYREEE (reference sequence). The CDR3 loop reads CASSRPGQGAERTEAFF. Here the CDR3 DNA reads TGTGCCAGCAGTCGTCCGGGACAGGGGGCTGAAAGGACTGAAGCTTTCTTT.

This rearrangement joins TRBV9 to TRBJ1-2, with D unresolved. CDR1 and CDR2 (germline): SGDLS, YYNGEE. This CDR3 spans 15 amino acids. V lost 4 bases, J lost 0 bases, and 13 bases lay in between. CDR3 nucleotide sequence: TGTGCCAGCAGCATGGACGGGGATCCTAACTATGGCTACACCTTC. Translated: CASSMDGDPNYGYTF. Based on the CDR3 plus reference TRBV9 and TRBJ1-2, the full variable domain is DSGVTQTPKHLITATGQRVTLRCSPRSGDLSVYWYQQSLDQGLQFLIQYYNGEERAKGNILERFSAQQFPDLHSELNLSSLELGDSALYFCASSMDGDPNYGYTFGSGTRLTVV.

The chain employs TRBV11-2 and TRBJ2-7; D may be TRBD1 (6 bases). Germline-derived CDR1 and CDR2 are SGHAT and FQNNGV. Trimming shortened V by 5 bases and J by 6 bases, and 17 bases separated the two germline ends. This CDR3 is 14 amino acids long. This chain's CDR3 is CASSPPGHLSEQYF. Written as DNA, the CDR3 is TGTGCCAGCAGCCCGCCGGGACACCTATCCGAGCAGTACTTC. The whole variable domain, remainder taken from reference TRBV11-2 and TRBJ2-7, is EAGVAQSPRYKIIEKRQSVAFWCNPISGHATLYWYQQILGQGPKLLIQFQNNGVVDDSQLPKDRFSAERLKGVDSTLKIQPAKLEDSAVYLCASSPPGHLSEQYFGPGTRLTVT.